The 10 T cell receptor beta chains below were found in one sample sequenced in a study of T cells in tuberculosis. Measured with immunoSEQ multiplex PCR; TCRdb has only the in-frame clones, and not every one. The sample consists of about 10,000 clones, roughly 93% of them appearing once. Sequenced sample: PBMCs. These receptors were obtained from an adult with tuberculosis.

This sequence joins TRBV6-6 and TRBJ2-7, with D perhaps matching TRBD1 (6 bases). The CDR3 has 13 residues. Looked up from germline, CDR1 is MNHNY and CDR2 is SVGAGI (reference sequence). V lost 7 bases and J 4 bases, leaving 14 bases between the germline ends. CDR3 DNA sequence: TGTGCCAGCACTCGCCCAGGGGAATACGAGCAGTACTTC. This encodes CASTRPGEYEQYF.

The V call is TRBV5-1, the J call TRBJ2-7; possibly TRBD2 for D (6 bases). Trimming pared 0 bases from V and 0 bases from J, leaving 10 bases between. The germline V gene encodes CDR1 SGHRS and CDR2 YFSETQ. This CDR3 has 15 residues. The CDR3 region is CASSLGGLLSYEQYF. CDR3 DNA: TGCGCCAGCAGCTTGGGGGGACTCCTCTCCTACGAGCAGTACTTC.

V and J are TRBV11-1 and TRBJ2-7; TRBD2 aligns across 12 bases. CDR1 and CDR2 (germline): SGHAT, FQDESV (reference sequence). After removal of 3 bases from V and 1 base from J, the junction contained 1 base not matched to a gene. The CDR3 loop spans 15 amino acids. The CDR3 bases are TGTGCCAGCAGCTTGACTAGCGGGGGTTCCTACGAGCAGTACTTC. Translated: CASSLTSGGSYEQYF.

The rearrangement joins TRBV7-9 to TRBJ1-5; tentatively, D is TRBD1 (6 bases). Germline values: CDR1 SEHNR, CDR2 FQNEAQ (reference sequence). Deletions cut 5 bases from V and 1 base from J, with 15 bases between. The CDR3 contains 16 residues. This CDR3 is CASSASSGGSNQPQHF. DNA for the CDR3: TGTGCCAGCAGCGCGAGTAGCGGGGGCAGCAATCAGCCCCAGCATTTT.

The chain links TRBV4-1 to TRBJ2-2, with TRBD2 identical over 9 bases. The V gene's germline CDR1 is MGHRA and CDR2 YSYEKL. CDR3 size: 17 residues. V shed 5 bases and J 5 bases; nucleotides not matched to a gene: 12. The CDR3: CASSSSGGRGNTGELFF. CDR3 bases: TGCGCCAGCAGCAGTAGCGGGGGCCGGGGGAATACCGGGGAGCTGTTTTTT.

The chain uses TRBV5-1 and TRBJ2-5; 7 nucleotides agree with TRBD2. Germline CDR1 reads SGHRS; CDR2 reads YFSETQ. The CDR3 is 17 amino acids. With 0 bases clipped from V and 2 bases from J, the junction kept 10 bases outside the gene matches. The CDR3 sequence: CASSLAGSSSGQETQYF. CDR3 sequence (DNA): TGCGCCAGCAGCTTGGCAGGCAGTTCTAGCGGTCAAGAGACCCAGTACTTC.

The V call is TRBV4-2, the J call TRBJ1-5, with a weak D call TRBD1 (5 bases). The CDR3 runs 16 residues. CDR1 is LGHNA, CDR2 YNFKEQ, per germline. V lost 1 base to trimming and J lost 6 bases, with 16 bases between them. CDR3 sequence (DNA): TGTGCCAGCAGCCAAGCCGAATGGACGGGGGGTCAGCCCCAGCATTTT. Residues: CASSQAEWTGGQPQHF.

The genes are TRBV5-1 and TRBJ2-5; the D is unclear. The CDR3 length is 14 residues. The germline V and J ends were trimmed by 2 bases and 3 bases, with 11 bases remaining between them. The germline V gene encodes CDR1 SGHRS and CDR2 YFSETQ. The CDR3 loop reads CASSFTAGEETQYF. The CDR3 bases are TGCGCCAGCAGCTTCACAGCCGGCGAAGAGACCCAGTACTTC. Full variable domain (remainder filled in from reference TRBV5-1 and TRBJ2-5): KAGVTQTPRYLIKTRGQQVTLSCSPISGHRSVSWYQQTPGQGLQFLFEYFSETQRNKGNFPGRFSGRQFSNSRSEMNVSTLELGDSALYLCASSFTAGEETQYFGPGTRLLVL.

In this sample, this clone turned up once. This rearrangement joins TRBV5-1 to TRBJ1-3, with 9 nucleotides matching TRBD1. Losses at the gene ends were 4 bases for V and 4 bases for J; bases not matched to a gene: 3. The CDR3 loop spans 14 amino acids. Germline loops: CDR1 SGHRS, CDR2 YFSETQ. The CDR3 region has the DNA TGCGCCAGCAGCCCCGGGACAGGGGGAAACACCATATATTTT. Protein: CASSPGTGGNTIYF.

The J gene is TRBJ1-2, the V gene TRBV5-1; the match to TRBD1 covers 9 bases. CDR1 SGHRS and CDR2 YFSETQ come from the germline V gene. This CDR3 spans 14 amino acids. J was trimmed by 8 bases and V by 1 base; bases with no gene match: 6. The CDR3 DNA sequence: TGCGCCAGCAGCTTGCCGGGACAGGGAAAAGGCTACACCTTC. Translation gives CASSLPGQGKGYTF.